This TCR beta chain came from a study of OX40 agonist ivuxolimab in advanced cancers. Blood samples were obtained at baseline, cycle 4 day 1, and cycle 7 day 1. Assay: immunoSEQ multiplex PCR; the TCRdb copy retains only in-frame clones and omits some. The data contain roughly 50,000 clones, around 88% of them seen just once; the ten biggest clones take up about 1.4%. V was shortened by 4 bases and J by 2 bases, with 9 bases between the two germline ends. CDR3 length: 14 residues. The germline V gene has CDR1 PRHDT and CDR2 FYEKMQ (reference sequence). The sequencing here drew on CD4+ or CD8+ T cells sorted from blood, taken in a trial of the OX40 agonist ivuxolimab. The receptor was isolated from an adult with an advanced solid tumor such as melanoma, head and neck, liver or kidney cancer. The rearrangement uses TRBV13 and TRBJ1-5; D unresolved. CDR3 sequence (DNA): TGTGCCAGCAGCTCGGCAGGAGGCAATCAGCCCCAGCATTTT. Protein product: CASSSAGGNQPQHF.